The T cell receptor beta chain under discussion was sequenced for a study of blood T cell repertoires in COVID-19. Study-level information: Some COVID-19 samples were acute and others convalescent; all came from the United States, Italy and Spain. T cells, B-cell-depleted T cells, or PBMCs provided the cDNA or gDNA that served as material.

Authors' analysis steps: From reference gene primer amplification, estimates of nucleated cell counts were derived. Profiling relied on immunoSEQ multiplex PCR, and the TCRdb table lists in-frame clones only, not all of them. Clonal size and the V and J genes are those of that table, whereas D and trimming came from the DNA. The sample lists about 50,000 clones, roughly 90% occurring once. This clone was seen only once. The TCR was taken from a woman of 80 years or more with acute or convalescent COVID-19. Sequenced sample: peripheral blood.

CDR3 amino acids: CASRSLAGSSYNEQFF. CDR3 DNA sequence: TGTGCCAGCAGGTCCCTAGCGGGGAGCTCCTACAATGAGCAGTTCTTC. This chain joins TRBV11-3 and TRBJ2-1; 9 nucleotides match TRBD2. Unmatched junction bases numbered 6, after V lost 6 bases and J lost 0 bases. The length of the CDR3 is 16 residues. The germline V gene encodes CDR1 SGHNT and CDR2 YENEEA.